The 17 T cell receptor beta chains reported below all come from one sample, sequenced in a study of blood T cell repertoires in COVID-19. Sequenced by immunoSEQ multiplex PCR; TCRdb stores in-frame clones only, minus some. The data hold roughly 200,000 clones, with about 85% observed a single time. The sample taken for sequencing was peripheral blood. The receptors were sampled from a person aged 65 to 85 with COVID-19, enrolled during active disease.

The chain has TRBV4-1 and TRBJ1-5; D is possibly TRBD1 (5 bases). The germline CDR1 and CDR2 sequences are MGHRA and YSYEKL. The germline V and J ends were trimmed by 1 base and 15 bases, with 16 bases remaining between them. This CDR3 has 13 residues. The CDR3 loop is CASSQVVGGTRHF. In DNA, the CDR3 is TGCGCCAGCAGCCAAGTCGTCGGGGGGACCAGGCATTTT.

The rearrangement joins TRBV5-6 to TRBJ2-5; D perhaps matches TRBD2 (5 bases). CDR1 and CDR2 from the germline V gene are SGHDT and YYEEEE. The CDR3 runs to 16 residues. V gave up 4 bases and J gave up 3 bases, with 19 bases separating them. CDR3 DNA: TGTGCCAGCAGCGATAACCCGGGGTGGGCAAAAGAGACCCAGTACTTC. Translation: CASSDNPGWAKETQYF. Drawing the rest from reference TRBV5-6 and TRBJ2-5, the complete variable domain is DAGVTQSPTHLIKTRGQQVTLRCSPKSGHDTVSWYQQALGQGPQFIFQYYEEEERQRGNFPDRFSGHQFPNYSSELNVNALLLGDSALYLCASSDNPGWAKETQYFGPGTRLLVL.

This rearrangement joins TRBV7-8 to TRBJ2-1; tentative D call: TRBD2 (6 bases). The length of the CDR3 is 11 residues. V dropped 7 bases and J dropped 9 bases, with 10 bases sitting between them. CDR1 is SGHVS and CDR2 is FQNEAQ in the germline V gene. CDR3 DNA sequence: TGTGCCAGCAAGTTCGGGGGTGAGCAGTTCTTC. Its translation: CASKFGGEQFF.

The rearrangement links TRBV30 to TRBJ1-5; maybe TRBD1 (6 bases). V lost 2 bases, J lost 8 bases, and 19 bases lay in between. In germline, CDR1 is GTSNPN, CDR2 SVGIG (reference sequence). The CDR3 spans 15 residues. The CDR3 here is CAWSNTGGRPEPQHF. DNA for the CDR3: TGTGCCTGGAGTAATACGGGGGGCCGGCCGGAGCCCCAGCATTTT.

The chain carries TRBV19 and TRBJ2-1; possible D gene TRBD2, 7 bases. This CDR3 spans 13 amino acids. V dropped 5 bases and J dropped 10 bases, with 15 bases sitting between them. The germline V gene has CDR1 LNHDA and CDR2 SQIVND (reference sequence). The CDR3 DNA is TGTGCCAGTAGTGGGGGGGCCCCTCTGGAGCAGTTCTTC. This encodes CASSGGAPLEQFF.

The rearrangement joins TRBV27 to TRBJ2-1; D may be TRBD1 (6 bases). Germline assignment: CDR1 MNHEY and CDR2 SMNVEV (reference sequence). This CDR3 contains 13 residues. With 3 bases removed from V and 7 bases from J, the gap between germline ends came to 10 bases. The CDR3 region has the DNA TGTGCCAGCAGTTTCCGGGACATTAATGAGCAGTTCTTC. This translates into CASSFRDINEQFF.

The chain has TRBV3-1 (or the pseudogene TRBV3-2) and TRBJ2-7; 12 nucleotides match TRBD1. CDR3 length: 15 residues. Germline assignment: CDR1 LGHDT and CDR2 YNNKEL (reference sequence). Trimming cost V 1 base and J 7 bases; bases outside gene matches: 5. CDR3 region: CASSQGGQGAEEQYF. CDR3 in DNA: TGTGCCAGCAGCCAAGGGGGACAGGGGGCTGAAGAGCAGTACTTC.

CDR3 coding DNA: TGTGCCAGCAGTTTATCGATACCGAGTTACGAGCAGTACTTC. Translating gives CASSLSIPSYEQYF. The gene calls are TRBV28 and TRBJ2-7; no clear D. CDR3 size: 14 residues. The germline gives CDR1 MDHEN, CDR2 SYDVKM. Trimming left V 1 base short and J 4 bases short, with 11 bases between.

This sequence joins TRBV9 and TRBJ2-1, with 12 bases aligning to TRBD2. Germline lookup yields CDR1 SGDLS and CDR2 YYNGEE. Trimming removed 3 bases from V and 7 bases from J; junction bases left unmatched: 8. The CDR3 loop spans 16 amino acids. The chain's CDR3 is CASSEELAGGSNEQFF. The CDR3 coding sequence is TGTGCCAGCAGCGAAGAACTAGCGGGGGGCTCTAATGAGCAGTTCTTC.

This clone was seen only once. The chain has TRBV19 and TRBJ2-3; D call uncertain. The CDR3 runs to 13 residues. The germline gives CDR1 LNHDA, CDR2 SQIVND (reference sequence). Trimming pared 3 bases from V and 6 bases from J, leaving 10 bases between. CDR3 bases: TGTGCCAGTAGTATCGATCGGTTGGATACGCAGTATTTT. It translates to CASSIDRLDTQYF.

The chain joins TRBV14 to TRBJ1-2, with D maybe TRBD1 (6 bases). V was trimmed by 1 base and J by 4 bases, leaving 7 bases between them. The CDR3 totals 13 residues. Germline CDR1 and CDR2: SGHDN and FVKESK. CDR3 DNA sequence: TGTGCCAGCAGCCAAGGGACAGTCTATGGCTACACCTTC. Its protein is CASSQGTVYGYTF.

The CDR3 DNA reads as TGTGCCAGCAGTTGGTCAGGCGGGGGCAATCAGCCCCAGCATTTT. Translated, it gives CASSWSGGGNQPQHF. The V and J genes are TRBV6-2 or TRBV6-3 and TRBJ1-5, with D uncertain. The germline V gene has CDR1 MNHEY and CDR2 SVGEGT. The V gene lost 4 bases and the J gene lost 2 bases, with 12 bases spanning the gap. This CDR3 region has 15 residues.

The chain employs TRBV5-6 and TRBJ1-2; D is unclear. Trimming stripped 0 bases from V and 4 bases from J, with 7 bases between. This CDR3 has 13 residues. The germline V gene encodes CDR1 SGHDT and CDR2 YYEEEE. The CDR3 loop is CASSLERGYGYTF. CDR3 DNA sequence: TGTGCCAGCAGCTTGGAACGGGGCTATGGCTACACCTTC.

The chain is built from TRBV6-2 or TRBV6-3 and TRBJ1-1; tentatively, D is TRBD1 (5 bases). The germline CDR1 and CDR2 sequences are MNHEY and SVGEGT. V was shortened by 5 bases and J by 1 base, with 8 bases between the two germline ends. The CDR3 spans 13 residues. The CDR3 bases are TGTGCCAGCAGTAAAAGGGGGAACACTGAAGCTTTCTTT. It specifies CASSKRGNTEAFF.

This sequence joins TRBV7-8 and TRBJ2-5; TRBD1 might be the D (8 bases). CDR3 length: 15 amino acids. Trimming took off 6 bases at V and 5 bases at J, with 19 bases between the two ends. Germline CDR1 and CDR2: SGHVS and FQNEAQ. In nucleotides, the CDR3 is TGTGCCAGCAGGACCCCGGAACAGGGGGGGGAGACCCAGTACTTC. Translating gives CASRTPEQGGETQYF.

This chain uses TRBV27 with TRBJ2-3, with 9 bases that match TRBD2. Trimming took 10 bases from V and 2 from J; bases not matched to a gene: 10. The CDR3 totals 15 residues. Germline CDR1 is MNHEY and CDR2 is SMNVEV (reference sequence). CDR3 DNA sequence: TGTGCCACACTCCCCAGCGGGGGGAACACAGATACGCAGTATTTT. Its translation is CATLPSGGNTDTQYF.

The chain's CDR3 is CASSRDSSGANVLTF. The CDR3 DNA sequence: TGTGCCAGCTCACGCGACAGCTCTGGGGCCAACGTCCTGACTTTC. J is TRBJ2-6 and V is TRBV18; D may be TRBD1 (5 bases). The V end lost 4 bases, the J end lost 0 bases, and 7 bases lay between the germline ends. The CDR3 covers 15 residues. CDR1 is KGHSH, CDR2 LQKENI, per germline.